Below, 19 T cell receptor beta chains from the same sample are listed, as sequenced in a study of metastatic and nonmetastatic thyroid tumors. Treatment of any kind had been given to no patient before thyroid surgery. TCRdb re-called clones from the PCR reads using MiXCR. The sample shows under 35,000 clones, around a quarter of them seen only once. Sequencing was carried out using blood. These receptor sequences come from a female donor with papillary thyroid cancer or a benign thyroid nodule (not recorded which). Some clones in this sample may be carry-over from other donors' samples.

This clone was picked up many times. The J gene is TRBJ2-1, the V gene TRBV6-1; 9 bases are a match to TRBD1. The CDR3 is made up of 16 amino acids. Trimming at V came to 0 bases and at J to 8 bases, leaving 8 bases not matched to a gene. Germline values: CDR1 MNHNS, CDR2 SASEGT. The CDR3: CASSEAEDRGYHEQFF. The CDR3 bases are TGTGCCAGCAGTGAAGCCGAGGACAGGGGTTACCATGAGCAGTTCTTC.

On this clone itself: Because the CDR3's place on the DNA is in doubt, the DNA is left out and the CDR3 is given as listed by TCRdb. This chain connects TRBV6-4 to TRBJ2-7; TRBD2, the D gene given by the table, was not confirmed from the DNA. Germline loops: CDR1 MRHNA, CDR2 SNTAGT. Ends included, the CDR3 has 12 residues. The CDR3 loop is CASSDWGSGAHF.

This clone was seen a handful of times. V is TRBV19 and J is TRBJ1-3, with D unresolved. From germline, CDR1 is LNHDA and CDR2 SQIVND (reference sequence). The CDR3 sequence is 15 residues long. V shed 3 bases and J shed 0 bases, with 9 bases lying between them. CDR3 in amino acids: CASSMDANSGNTIYF. The CDR3 DNA sequence: TGTGCCAGTAGTATGGACGCCAACTCTGGAAACACCATATATTTT. The full variable domain, completed using reference TRBV19 and TRBJ1-3, is DGGITQSPKYLFRKEGQNVTLSCEQNLNHDAMYWYRQDPGQGLRLIYYSQIVNDFQKGDIAEGYSVSREKKESFPLTVTSAQKNPTAFYLCASSMDANSGNTIYFGEGSWLTVV.

This clone was counted ten times or more. This chain links TRBV5-6 with TRBJ2-2, with 9 bases matching TRBD1. Trimming removed 2 bases from V and 7 bases from J; junction bases left unmatched: 6. CDR1 is SGHDT, CDR2 YYEEEE, per germline. The CDR3 extends over 15 amino acids. The CDR3 bases are TGTGCCAGCAGCTTCGGACAGGGGTGGAGCGGGGAGCTGTTTTTT. Translated: CASSFGQGWSGELFF.

This clone was detected only a few times. The chain has TRBV12-3 or TRBV12-4 and TRBJ1-1; D is possibly TRBD1 (6 bases). With 5 bases removed from V and 5 bases from J, the gap between germline ends came to 18 bases. The CDR3 runs 15 residues. The CDR3 reads CASSMNPGVGTEAFF. DNA for the CDR3: TGTGCCAGCAGTATGAATCCAGGGGTGGGGACTGAAGCTTTCTTT.

This clone showed up many times. Other DNA sequences within the sample encode an identical CDR3. The rearrangement uses TRBV27 and TRBJ2-1; TRBD1 aligns across 10 bases. Trimming removed 7 bases from V and 12 bases from J; junction bases left unmatched: 18. The length of the CDR3 is 16 residues. The germline gives CDR1 MNHEY, CDR2 SMNVEV (reference sequence). The CDR3 is CASTPVGDRGSGRQFF. The CDR3 region has the DNA TGTGCCAGCACCCCTGTGGGGGACAGGGGATCCGGGAGGCAGTTCTTC.

This chain uses TRBV20-1 with TRBJ2-3; 8 nucleotides agree with TRBD2. The germline V gene has CDR1 DFQATT and CDR2 SNEGSKA (reference sequence). V lost 4 bases to trimming and J lost 1 base; unmatched junction nucleotides: 10. The CDR3 runs to 16 residues. CDR3 sequence: CSATATGLGGTDTQYF. The DNA for the CDR3 is TGCAGTGCTACAGCCACGGGACTAGGTGGCACAGATACGCAGTATTTT.

The chain links TRBV6-1 to TRBJ1-1, with 7 bases aligning to TRBD1. Germline trimming cut 6 bases from V and 3 bases from J; bases unmatched to any gene: 10. The CDR3 sequence is 15 residues long. Germline loops: CDR1 MNHNS, CDR2 SASEGT. The CDR3 here is CASSWSGQKDTEAFF. The CDR3, as DNA: TGTGCCAGCAGCTGGTCGGGACAGAAAGACACTGAAGCTTTCTTT.

This clone was found many times. This may stem from a read error, because a much larger clone lies one nucleotide away. The sample has other DNA sequences that encode this CDR3 too. V usage is TRBV5-1 and J usage is TRBJ1-2, with D perhaps matching TRBD1 (5 bases). Per germline, CDR1 SGHRS and CDR2 YFSETQ. The CDR3 runs to 14 residues. The CDR3 region is CASSLALGPYGYTF. The CDR3 region has the DNA TGCGCCAGCAGCTTGGCTCTGGGGCCCTATGGCTATACCTTC.

This clone occurred a few times. This sequence joins TRBV20-1 and TRBJ1-5; D might be TRBD1 (5 bases). V was clipped by 6 bases and J by 0 bases, with 12 bases between them. CDR3 size: 14 residues. Germline CDR1 and CDR2: DFQATT and SNEGSKA (reference sequence). CDR3: CSATADSSNQPQHF. The CDR3 DNA is TGCAGTGCAACTGCTGACAGTAGCAATCAGCCCCAGCATTTT.

This clone has at least ten counts. It may be a read error: a sequence one base away is much more abundant. This specimen includes other DNA sequences encoding the same CDR3. The V and J genes are TRBV20-1 and TRBJ2-1; TRBD2 aligns across 11 bases. The CDR3 is 15 residues long. Germline CDR1 is DFQATT and CDR2 is SNEGSKA (reference sequence). The CDR3: CSAPLAGGTINEQSF. Here the CDR3 DNA reads TGCAGTGCACCCCTAGCGGGAGGCACAATCAATGAGCAGTCCTTC.

This clone was seen a handful of times. The J gene is TRBJ1-2, the V gene TRBV20-1; the D is unclear. The CDR3 length is 14 residues. The V gene's germline CDR1 is DFQATT and CDR2 SNEGSKA (reference sequence). Trimming cost V 2 bases and J 8 bases, with 18 bases left between them. Here the CDR3 reads CSARSHSVGIGYTF. The DNA for the CDR3 is TGCAGTGCTAGATCACATTCGGTAGGGATCGGCTACACCTTC.

This clone was counted only a few times. The gene calls are TRBV6-2 or TRBV6-3 and TRBJ1-6; TRBD1 might be the D (6 bases). CDR3 length: 15 residues. Germline values: CDR1 MNHEY, CDR2 SVGEGT. Trimming removed 1 base at V and 9 bases at J, with 13 bases between. The CDR3 DNA follows: TGTGCCAGCAGTTACTTGGACAGCGTATCTTCACCCCTCCACTTT. Protein: CASSYLDSVSSPLHF.

The sample holds many counts of this clone. Sequence at one end of the junction differs from germline and may be a read error. This chain connects TRBV6-1 to TRBJ1-1, with 9 positions matching TRBD1. The CDR3 totals 15 residues. CDR1 MNHNS and CDR2 SASEGT come from the germline V gene. CDR3 sequence reads: CASGGVQGARTEASF. For the CDR3, the DNA is TGTGCCAGCGGGGGAGTACAGGGGGCGCGAACTGAAGCTTCCTTT.

This clone has ten or more counts. The sample carries other DNA sequences with the same CDR3. This rearrangement joins TRBV6-1 to TRBJ1-1; D uncertain. CDR1 is MNHNS and CDR2 is SASEGT in the germline V gene. The CDR3 spans 12 residues. The V and J ends lost 4 bases and 1 base respectively, with 4 bases between them. The CDR3 sequence: CASSAQNTEAFF. The CDR3 DNA is TGTGCCAGCAGTGCCCAGAACACTGAAGCTTTCTTT.

There are many counts of this clone. The rearrangement uses TRBV20-1 and TRBJ1-2; 7 positions agree with TRBD1. CDR1 is DFQATT, CDR2 SNEGSKA, per germline (reference sequence). This CDR3 contains 13 residues. With V trimmed by 4 bases and J by 8 bases, 10 bases remained unmatched. The CDR3 reads CSATQQQGQGYTF. Written as DNA, the CDR3 is TGCAGTGCTACCCAGCAACAGGGGCAAGGCTACACCTTC.

This clone has a count of ten or more. V is TRBV19 and J is TRBJ1-1, with D perhaps TRBD1 (6 bases). Trimming stripped 5 bases from V and 1 base from J, with 14 bases between. Germline assignment: CDR1 LNHDA and CDR2 SQIVND (reference sequence). The CDR3 spans 15 residues. The CDR3 region is CASSFNRVGNTEAFF. CDR3 in DNA: TGTGCCAGTAGTTTCAACAGGGTCGGGAACACTGAAGCTTTCTTT.

J is TRBJ2-1 and V is TRBV6-1; TRBD2 aligns across 12 bases. Germline V CDR1 and CDR2: MNHNS, SASEGT. This CDR3 comprises 15 residues. V was clipped by 6 bases and J by 7 bases; unmatched bases: 7. The DNA of the CDR3 is TGTGCCAGCAGCCACCGGGGGACTAGCGGGAATGAGCAGTTCTTC. Translated: CASSHRGTSGNEQFF.

This clone was counted ten times or more. V is TRBV9 and J is TRBJ1-1; D not certain. CDR1 is SGDLS, CDR2 YYNGEE, per germline. V was cut by 0 bases and J by 2 bases, with 5 bases left in between. The CDR3 consists of 13 residues. For the CDR3, the DNA is TGTGCCAGCAGCGTAGGAGACAACACTGAAGCTTTCTTT. This codes for CASSVGDNTEAFF.